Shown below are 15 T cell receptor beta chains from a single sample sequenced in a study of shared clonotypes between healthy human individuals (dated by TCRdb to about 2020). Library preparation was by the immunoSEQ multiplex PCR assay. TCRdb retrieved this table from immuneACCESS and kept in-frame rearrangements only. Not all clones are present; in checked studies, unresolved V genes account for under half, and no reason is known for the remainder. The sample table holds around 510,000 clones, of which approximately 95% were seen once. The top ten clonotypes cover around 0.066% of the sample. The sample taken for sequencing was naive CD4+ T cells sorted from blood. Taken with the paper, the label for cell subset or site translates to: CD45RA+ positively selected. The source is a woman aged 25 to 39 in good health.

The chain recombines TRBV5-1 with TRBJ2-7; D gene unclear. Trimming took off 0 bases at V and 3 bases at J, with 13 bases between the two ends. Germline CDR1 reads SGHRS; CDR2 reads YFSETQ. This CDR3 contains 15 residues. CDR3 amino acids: CASSLGGRVGYEQYF. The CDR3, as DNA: TGCGCCAGCAGCTTGGGGGGTCGGGTCGGCTACGAGCAGTACTTC.

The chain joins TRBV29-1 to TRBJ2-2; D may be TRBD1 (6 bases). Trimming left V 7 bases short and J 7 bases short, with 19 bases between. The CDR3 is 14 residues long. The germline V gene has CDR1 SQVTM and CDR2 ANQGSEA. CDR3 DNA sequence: TGCAGCGGACGCCATGGGGGCCGGGTCGGGGAGCTGTTTTTT. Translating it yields CSGRHGGRVGELFF.

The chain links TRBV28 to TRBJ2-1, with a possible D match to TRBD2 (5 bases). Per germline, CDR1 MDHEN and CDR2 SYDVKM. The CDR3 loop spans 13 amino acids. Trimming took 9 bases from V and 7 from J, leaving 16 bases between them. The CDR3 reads CASGREMTNEQFF. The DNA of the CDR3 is TGTGCCAGTGGACGGGAAATGACAAATGAGCAGTTCTTC. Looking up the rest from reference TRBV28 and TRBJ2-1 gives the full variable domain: DVKVTQSSRYLVKRTGEKVFLECVQDMDHENMFWYRQDPGLGLRLIYFSYDVKMKEKGDIPEGYSVSREKKERFSLILESASTNQTSMYLCASGREMTNEQFFGPGTRLTVL.

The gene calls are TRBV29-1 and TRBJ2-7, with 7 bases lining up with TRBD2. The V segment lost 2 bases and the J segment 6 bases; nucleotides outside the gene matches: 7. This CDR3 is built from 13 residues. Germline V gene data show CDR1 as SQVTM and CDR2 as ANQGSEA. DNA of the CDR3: TGCAGCGTTGAACATATTCCGGGGGGCGAGCAGTACTTC. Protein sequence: CSVEHIPGGEQYF.

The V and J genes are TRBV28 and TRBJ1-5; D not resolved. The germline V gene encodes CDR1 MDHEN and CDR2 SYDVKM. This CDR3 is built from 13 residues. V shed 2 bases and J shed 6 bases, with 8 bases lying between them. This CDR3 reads CASSLIRFQPQHF. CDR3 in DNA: TGTGCCAGCAGTTTAATCCGTTTTCAGCCCCAGCATTTT.

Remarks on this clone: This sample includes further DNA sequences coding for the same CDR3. CDR3 sequence reads: CASSLVVSSGNTIYF. In nucleotides, the CDR3 is TGTGCCAGCAGCTTAGTGGTCAGCTCTGGAAACACCATATATTTT. The chain is built from TRBV11-2 and TRBJ1-3, with D hard to call. CDR3 length: 15 amino acids. The germline V and J ends were trimmed by 1 base and 0 bases, with 7 bases remaining between them. Germline CDR1 SGHAT, CDR2 FQNNGV.

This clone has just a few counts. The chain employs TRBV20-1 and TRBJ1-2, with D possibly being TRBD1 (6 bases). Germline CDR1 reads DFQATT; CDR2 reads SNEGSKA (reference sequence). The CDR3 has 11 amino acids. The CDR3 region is CSLSAGGGYTF. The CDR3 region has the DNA TGCAGCCTTAGCGCTGGGGGCGGCTACACCTTC.

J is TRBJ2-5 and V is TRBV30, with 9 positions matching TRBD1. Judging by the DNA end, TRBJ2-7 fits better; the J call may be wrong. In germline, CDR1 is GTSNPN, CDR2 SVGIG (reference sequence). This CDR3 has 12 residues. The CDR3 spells CAGGQGGYEQYF. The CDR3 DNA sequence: TGTGCCGGGGGACAGGGAGGGTACGAGCAGTACTTC.

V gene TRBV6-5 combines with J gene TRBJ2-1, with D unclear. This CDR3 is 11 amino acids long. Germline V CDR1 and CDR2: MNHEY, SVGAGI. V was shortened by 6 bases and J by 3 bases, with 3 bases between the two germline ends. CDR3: CASSNYNEQFF. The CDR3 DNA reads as TGTGCCAGCAGCAACTACAATGAGCAGTTCTTC.

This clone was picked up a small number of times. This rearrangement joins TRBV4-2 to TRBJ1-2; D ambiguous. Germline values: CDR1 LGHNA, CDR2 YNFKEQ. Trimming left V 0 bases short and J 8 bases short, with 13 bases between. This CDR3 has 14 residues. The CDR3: CASSQDTQAGGYTF. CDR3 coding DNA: TGTGCCAGCAGCCAAGATACCCAGGCTGGGGGCTACACCTTC.

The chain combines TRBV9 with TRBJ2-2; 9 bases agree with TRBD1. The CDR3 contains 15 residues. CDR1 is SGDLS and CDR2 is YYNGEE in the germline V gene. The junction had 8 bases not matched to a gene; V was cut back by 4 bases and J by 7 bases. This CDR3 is CASSRGTGYSGELFF. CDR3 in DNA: TGTGCCAGCAGCAGGGGGACAGGGTATAGCGGGGAGCTGTTTTTT.

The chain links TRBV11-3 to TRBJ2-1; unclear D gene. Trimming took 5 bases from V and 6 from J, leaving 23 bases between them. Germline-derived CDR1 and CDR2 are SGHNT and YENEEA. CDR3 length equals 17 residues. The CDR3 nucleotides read TGTGCCAGCAGCCACCCCCTGGGTGCCGATGACCCCAATGAGCAGTTCTTC. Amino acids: CASSHPLGADDPNEQFF. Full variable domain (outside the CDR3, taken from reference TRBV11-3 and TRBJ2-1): EAGVVQSPRYKIIEKKQPVAFWCNPISGHNTLYWYLQNLGQGPELLIRYENEEAVDDSQLPKDRFSAERLKGVDSTLKIQPAELGDSAVYLCASSHPLGADDPNEQFFGPGTRLTVL.

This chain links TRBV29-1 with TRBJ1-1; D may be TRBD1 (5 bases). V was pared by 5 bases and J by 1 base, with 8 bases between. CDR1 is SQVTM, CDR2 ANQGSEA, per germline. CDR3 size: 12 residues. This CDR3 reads CSVSDTNTEAFF. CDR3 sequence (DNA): TGCAGCGTTTCGGACACGAACACTGAAGCTTTCTTT.

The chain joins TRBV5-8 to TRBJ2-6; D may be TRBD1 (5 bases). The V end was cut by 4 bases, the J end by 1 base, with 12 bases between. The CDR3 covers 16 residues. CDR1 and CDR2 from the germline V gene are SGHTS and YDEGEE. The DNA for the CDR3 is TGTGCCAGCAGCCCTTGGGGCAGATCTGGGGCCAACGTCCTGACTTTC. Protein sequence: CASSPWGRSGANVLTF. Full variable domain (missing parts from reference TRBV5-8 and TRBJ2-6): EAGVTQSPTHLIKTRGQQATLRCSPISGHTSVYWYQQALGLGLQFLLWYDEGEERNRGNFPPRFSGRQFPNYSSELNVNALELEDSALYLCASSPWGRSGANVLTFGAGSRLTVL.

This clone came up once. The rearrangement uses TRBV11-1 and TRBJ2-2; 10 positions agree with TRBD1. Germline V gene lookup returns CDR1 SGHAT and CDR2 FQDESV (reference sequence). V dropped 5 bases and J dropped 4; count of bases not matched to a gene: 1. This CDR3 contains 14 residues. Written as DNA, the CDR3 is TGTGCCAGCAGCAGGACAGGGGGCACCGGGGAGCTGTTTTTT. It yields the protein CASSRTGGTGELFF.